This T cell receptor (beta chain) was retrieved from a study of CXCR3-negative and CXCR3-positive naive CD8 T cells. The TRB libraries of cDNA were built by UMI-labeled 5' RACE. TCRdb re-called the 5' RACE reads, yielding one record per CDR3 amino acid sequence without DNA. The sample table includes about 45,000 distinct CDR3 sequences. The CDR3 is made up of 13 amino acids. Germline-derived CDR1 and CDR2 are SGHTS and YDEGEE. What was sequenced was naive CXCR3- CD8+ T cells from blood. Noted subset: CD45RO-CCR7+CD27+CD95- naive CD8+ T cells lacking CXCR3 (TNR3-). The receptor comes from a human donor in good health. Some clones in this sample may be carry-over from other donors' samples. The rearrangement links TRBV5-8 to TRBJ2-2. Here the CDR3 reads CASSYYDAGELFF.